In this sample, the clone carrying this TCR beta chain turned up many times. Its specificity is not known. One entry per CDR3 protein results from TCRdb running MiXCR on the 5' RACE reads. The sample yields a few hundred thousand distinct CDR3 sequences, roughly 9.8% seen once. This CDR3 contains 17 residues. The germline gives CDR1 SEHNR, CDR2 FQNEAQ (reference sequence). V lost 2 bases and J lost 4; bases outside the gene matches: 9. These data come from a study of identical twins. Regarding the study as a whole: Analyses of zero insertions could be partly confounded by invariant MAIT and iNKT cells.

The same sample was also used in a study of yellow fever vaccine responses in identical twins.

The rearrangement uses TRBV7-9 and TRBJ2-3, with 10 nucleotides matching TRBD1. The sample consisted of CD8+ T cells sorted from blood. The clonotype originates from a young woman in good health. The CDR3 bases are TGTGCCAGCAGCTTACAACCGGGACAGGGGTATGCAGATACGCAGTATTTT. Protein sequence: CASSLQPGQGYADTQYF.